The sequence of this TCR beta chain was determined in a study of cytomegalovirus exposure and HLA in healthy donors. Germline loops: CDR1 SNHLY, CDR2 FYNNEI. V lost 1 base, J lost 4 bases, and 7 bases stayed unmatched. The CDR3 is 15 amino acids. On this clone itself: Its matching antigen is unknown.

General study results and limits: Accurate HLA-A and HLA-B prediction from TCR beta sequences was reported for most subjects. Later analysis indicated greater clonal expansion among HLA-associated TCR beta chains than among equally common other chains.

Both 60 Vbeta primers and 13 Jbeta primers went into the PCR. The protocol was immunoSEQ multiplex PCR, while the TCRdb copy is restricted to in-frame clones and leaves out a portion. The repertoire holds around 100,000 clones, with roughly two thirds as singletons. This TCR was recovered from a man in his late teens or twenties in good health and CMV-seropositive. The chain employs TRBV2 and TRBJ2-7; 7 nucleotides match TRBD2. Sequenced: PBMCs. CDR3 sequence: CASSEGLREVYEQYF. The CDR3 DNA reads TGTGCCAGCAGTGAAGGACTACGGGAGGTTTACGAGCAGTACTTC.